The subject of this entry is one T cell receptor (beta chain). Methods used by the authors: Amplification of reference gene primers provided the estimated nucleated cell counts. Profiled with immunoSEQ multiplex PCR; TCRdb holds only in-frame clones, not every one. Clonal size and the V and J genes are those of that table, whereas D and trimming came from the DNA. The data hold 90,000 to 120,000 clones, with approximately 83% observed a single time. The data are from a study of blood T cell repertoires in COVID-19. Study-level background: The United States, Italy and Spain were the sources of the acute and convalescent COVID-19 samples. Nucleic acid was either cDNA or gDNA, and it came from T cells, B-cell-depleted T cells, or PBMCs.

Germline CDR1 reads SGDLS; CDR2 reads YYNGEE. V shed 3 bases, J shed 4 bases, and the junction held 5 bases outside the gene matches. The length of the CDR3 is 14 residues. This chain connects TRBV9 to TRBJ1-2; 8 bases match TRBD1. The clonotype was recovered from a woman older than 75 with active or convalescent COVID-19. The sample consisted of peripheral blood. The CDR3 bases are TGTGCCAGCAGCGCCGACAGGGGAGCCTATGGCTACACCTTC. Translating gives CASSADRGAYGYTF.